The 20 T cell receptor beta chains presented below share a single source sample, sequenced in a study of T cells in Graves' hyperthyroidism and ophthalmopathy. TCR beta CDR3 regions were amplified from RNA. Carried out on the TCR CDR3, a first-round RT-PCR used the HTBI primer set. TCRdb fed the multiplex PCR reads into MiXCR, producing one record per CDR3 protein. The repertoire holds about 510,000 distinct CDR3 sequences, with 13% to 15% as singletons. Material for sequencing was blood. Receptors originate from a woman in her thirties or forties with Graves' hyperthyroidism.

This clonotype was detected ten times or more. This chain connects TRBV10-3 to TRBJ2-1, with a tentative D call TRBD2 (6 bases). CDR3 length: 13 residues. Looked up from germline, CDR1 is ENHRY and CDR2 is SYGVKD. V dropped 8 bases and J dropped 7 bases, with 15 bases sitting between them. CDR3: CAIVVAETNEQFF. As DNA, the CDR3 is TGTGCCATCGTGGTAGCGGAGACTAATGAGCAGTTCTTC.

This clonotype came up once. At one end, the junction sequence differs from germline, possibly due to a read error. CDR3 in amino acids: CTSSPGRLELFF. As DNA, the CDR3 is TGTACCAGCTCACCAGGGAGGTTGGAGCTGTTTTTT. This chain joins TRBV18 and TRBJ2-2; possibly TRBD2 for D (6 bases). The CDR3 covers 12 residues. CDR1 is KGHSH, CDR2 LQKENI, per germline.

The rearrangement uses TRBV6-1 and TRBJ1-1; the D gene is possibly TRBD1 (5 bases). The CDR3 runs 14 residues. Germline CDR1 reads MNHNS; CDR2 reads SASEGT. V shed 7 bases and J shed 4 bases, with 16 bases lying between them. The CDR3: CASIWPGVSTEAFF. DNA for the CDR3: TGTGCCAGCATCTGGCCGGGGGTCAGCACTGAAGCTTTCTTT.

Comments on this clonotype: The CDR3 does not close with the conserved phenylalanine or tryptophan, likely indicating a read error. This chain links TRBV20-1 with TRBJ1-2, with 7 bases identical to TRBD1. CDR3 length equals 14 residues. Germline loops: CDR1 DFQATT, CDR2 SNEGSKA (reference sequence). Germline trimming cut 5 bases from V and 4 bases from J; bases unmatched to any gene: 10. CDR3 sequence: CSAAGTVVIYGYTL. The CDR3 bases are TGCAGTGCTGCCGGGACAGTAGTAATCTATGGCTACACCTTG.

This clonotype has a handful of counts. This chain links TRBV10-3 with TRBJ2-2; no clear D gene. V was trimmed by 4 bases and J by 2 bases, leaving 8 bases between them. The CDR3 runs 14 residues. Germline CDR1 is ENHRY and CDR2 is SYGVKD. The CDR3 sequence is CAISVGVNTGELFF. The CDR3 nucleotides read TGTGCCATCAGTGTAGGAGTCAACACCGGGGAGCTGTTTTTT.

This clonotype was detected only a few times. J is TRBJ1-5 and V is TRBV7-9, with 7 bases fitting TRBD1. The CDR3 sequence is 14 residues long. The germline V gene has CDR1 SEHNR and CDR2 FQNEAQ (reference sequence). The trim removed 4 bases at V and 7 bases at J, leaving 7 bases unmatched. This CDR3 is CASSSGQVLQPQHF. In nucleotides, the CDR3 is TGTGCCAGCAGCTCCGGACAGGTATTACAGCCCCAGCATTTT. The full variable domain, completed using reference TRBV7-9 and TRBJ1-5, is DTGVSQNPRHKITKRGQNVTFRCDPISEHNRLYWYRQTLGQGPEFLTYFQNEAQLEKSRLLSDRFSAERPKGSFSTLEIQRTEQGDSAMYLCASSSGQVLQPQHFGDGTRLSIL.

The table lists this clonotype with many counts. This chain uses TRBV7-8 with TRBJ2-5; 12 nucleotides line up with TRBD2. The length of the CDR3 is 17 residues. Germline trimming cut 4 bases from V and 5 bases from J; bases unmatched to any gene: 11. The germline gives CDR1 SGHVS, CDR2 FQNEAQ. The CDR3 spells CASSSLTSGRIGETQYF. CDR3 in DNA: TGTGCCAGCAGCTCATTGACTAGCGGGAGAATTGGGGAGACCCAGTACTTC.

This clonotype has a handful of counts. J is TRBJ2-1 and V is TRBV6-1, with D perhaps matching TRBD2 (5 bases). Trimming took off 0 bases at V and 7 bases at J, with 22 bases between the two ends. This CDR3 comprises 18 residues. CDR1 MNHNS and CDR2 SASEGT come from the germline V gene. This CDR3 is CASSEAVVRRSAKNEQFF. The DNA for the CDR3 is TGTGCCAGCAGTGAAGCTGTGGTTAGGAGGAGTGCAAAGAATGAGCAGTTCTTC.

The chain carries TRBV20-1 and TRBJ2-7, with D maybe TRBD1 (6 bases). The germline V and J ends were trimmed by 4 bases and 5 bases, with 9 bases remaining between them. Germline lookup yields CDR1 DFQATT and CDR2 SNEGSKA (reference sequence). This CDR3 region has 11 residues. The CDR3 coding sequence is TGCAGTGCTACAAGGACAGACGAGCAGTACTTC. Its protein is CSATRTDEQYF.

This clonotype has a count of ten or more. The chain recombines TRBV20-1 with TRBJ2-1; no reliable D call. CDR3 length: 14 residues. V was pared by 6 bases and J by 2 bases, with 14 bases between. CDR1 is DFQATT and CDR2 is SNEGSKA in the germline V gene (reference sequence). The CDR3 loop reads CSATPDAPYNEQFF. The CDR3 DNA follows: TGCAGTGCCACCCCTGACGCACCCTACAATGAGCAGTTCTTC.

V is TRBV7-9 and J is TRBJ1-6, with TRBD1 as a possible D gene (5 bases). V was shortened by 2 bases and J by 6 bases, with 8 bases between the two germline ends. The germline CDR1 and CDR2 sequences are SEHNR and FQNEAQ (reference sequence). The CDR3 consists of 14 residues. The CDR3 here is CASSLIGVNSPLHF. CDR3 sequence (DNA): TGTGCCAGCAGCTTAATAGGGGTTAATTCACCCCTCCACTTT.

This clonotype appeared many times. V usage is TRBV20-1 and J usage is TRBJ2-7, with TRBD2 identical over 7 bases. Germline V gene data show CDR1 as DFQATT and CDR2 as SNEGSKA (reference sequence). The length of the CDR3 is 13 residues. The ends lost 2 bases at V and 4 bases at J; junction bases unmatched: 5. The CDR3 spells CSARHLAEYEQYF. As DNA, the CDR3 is TGCAGTGCTAGACACCTAGCGGAGTACGAGCAGTACTTC.

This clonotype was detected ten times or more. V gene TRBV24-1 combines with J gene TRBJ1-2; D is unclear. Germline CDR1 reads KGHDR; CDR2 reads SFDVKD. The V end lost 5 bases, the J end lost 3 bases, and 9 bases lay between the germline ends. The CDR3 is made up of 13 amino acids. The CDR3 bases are TGTGCCACCAGTGCCCCGTGGGACTATGGCTACACCTTC. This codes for CATSAPWDYGYTF.

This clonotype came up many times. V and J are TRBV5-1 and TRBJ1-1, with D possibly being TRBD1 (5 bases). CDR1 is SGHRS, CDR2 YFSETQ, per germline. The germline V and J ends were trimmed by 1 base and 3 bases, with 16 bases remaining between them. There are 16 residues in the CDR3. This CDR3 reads CASSLSGSLGDTEAFF. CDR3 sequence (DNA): TGCGCCAGCAGCTTGTCCGGCTCCCTGGGGGACACTGAAGCTTTCTTT.

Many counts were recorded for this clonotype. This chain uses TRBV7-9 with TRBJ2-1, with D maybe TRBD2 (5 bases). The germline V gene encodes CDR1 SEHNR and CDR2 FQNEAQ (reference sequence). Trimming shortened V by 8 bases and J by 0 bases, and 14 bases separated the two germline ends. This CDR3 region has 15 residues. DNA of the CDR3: TGTGCCAGCCCCCGGGGTTTCAACTCCTACAATGAGCAGTTCTTC. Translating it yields CASPRGFNSYNEQFF.

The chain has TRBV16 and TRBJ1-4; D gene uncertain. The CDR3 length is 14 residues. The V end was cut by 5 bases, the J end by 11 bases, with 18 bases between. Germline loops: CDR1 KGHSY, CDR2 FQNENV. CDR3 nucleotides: TGTGCCAGCAGCTTTGGGCAGGCTCGTGAGAAACTGTTTTTT. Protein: CASSFGQAREKLFF.

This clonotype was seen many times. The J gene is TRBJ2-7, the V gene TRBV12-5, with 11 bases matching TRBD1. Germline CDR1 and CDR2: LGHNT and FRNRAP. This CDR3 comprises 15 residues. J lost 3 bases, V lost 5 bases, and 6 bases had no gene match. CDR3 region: CASGGDRGVLYEQYF. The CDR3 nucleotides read TGTGCTAGTGGTGGGGACAGGGGGGTCCTCTACGAGCAGTACTTC.

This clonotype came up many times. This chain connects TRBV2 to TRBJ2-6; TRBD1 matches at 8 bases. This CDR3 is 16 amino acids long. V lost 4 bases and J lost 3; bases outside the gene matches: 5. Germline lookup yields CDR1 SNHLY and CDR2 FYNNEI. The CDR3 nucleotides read TGTGCCAGCAGTGCGGACAGGGTTGATGGGGCCAACGTCCTGACTTTC. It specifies CASSADRVDGANVLTF.

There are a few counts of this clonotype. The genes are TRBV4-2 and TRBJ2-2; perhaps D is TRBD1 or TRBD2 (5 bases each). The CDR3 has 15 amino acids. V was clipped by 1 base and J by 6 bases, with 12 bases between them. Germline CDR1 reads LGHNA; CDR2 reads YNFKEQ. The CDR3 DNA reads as TGTGCCAGCAGCCAAGGGGACGAGGCTGCCGGGGAGCTGTTTTTT. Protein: CASSQGDEAAGELFF.

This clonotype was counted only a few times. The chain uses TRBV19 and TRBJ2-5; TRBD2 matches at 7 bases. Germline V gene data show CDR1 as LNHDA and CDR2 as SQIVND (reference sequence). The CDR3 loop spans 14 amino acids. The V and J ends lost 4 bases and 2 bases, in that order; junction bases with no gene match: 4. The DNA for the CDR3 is TGTGCCAGTAGTACCCGGGACTATCAAGAGACCCAGTACTTC. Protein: CASSTRDYQETQYF.